The clone carrying this T cell receptor (beta chain) was seen only once. These data belong to a study of T-cell reconstitution after alpha-beta-depleted transplantation in children. Between the trimmed V and J ends, which lost 10 bases and 9 bases, there was a span of 16 bases. This CDR3 has 12 residues. Germline assignment: CDR1 ENHRY and CDR2 SYGVKD. Researchers prepared the TCRbeta library using unique molecular identifiers, the study reports. TCRdb itself ran the PCR reads through MiXCR, one entry per CDR3 protein. The table includes about a million distinct CDR3 sequences, under 30% detected once.

The material sequenced was PBMCs, mostly from graft donor cells, taken 360 days after TCRalphabeta/CD19-depleted stem cell transplant. The chain uses TRBV10-3 and TRBJ2-1; D may be TRBD2 (7 bases). This sequence originates from a boy under three years old who had a stem cell transplant for SCID, so the T cells may come from the graft donor. The CDR3 DNA sequence: TGTGCCACCGGGGGGCAAGGGAGTGAGCAGTTCTTC. Its translation is CATGGQGSEQFF.